This T cell receptor beta chain derives from a study of naive and memory T cell subsets. Two oligonucleotides, mixed equimolar, formed the beta constant-region primer covering TRBC1 and TRBC2. TCRdb passed the UMI-ligation and nested PCR reads through MiXCR, listing each CDR3 protein once. Found here are roughly 91,000 distinct CDR3 sequences, around 13% of them singletons; the top ten hold 0.7% to 0.95%. CMV status came from CD4+ T cell IFNgamma after overnight CMV lysate stimulation of fresh PBMCs. V was shortened by 6 bases and J by 3 bases, with 8 bases between the two germline ends. This CDR3 spans 12 amino acids. Looked up from germline, CDR1 is MDHEN and CDR2 is SYDVKM.

Material: central memory CD4+ T cells from blood. The rearrangement links TRBV28 to TRBJ2-5; D not resolved. The source is a human donor in good health. DNA for the CDR3: TGTGCCAGCAGCACCCCGAAAGAGACCCAGTACTTC. It translates to CASSTPKETQYF.